This T cell receptor beta chain is from a study of T cells in Graves' hyperthyroidism and ophthalmopathy. Study-wide points: The model forecast ophthalmopathy, anticipating it by a median around 6.4 months before onset.

Looked up from germline, CDR1 is MDHEN and CDR2 is SYDVKM. Trimming removed 7 bases from V and 5 bases from J, with 20 bases in between. This CDR3 contains 15 residues. Amplification of TCR beta CDR3 regions used RNA as the template. HTBI primers were the set used in a first-round RT-PCR of the TCR CDR3. TCRdb redid the calling of the multiplex PCR reads with MiXCR, one entry per CDR3 protein. The repertoire includes roughly 740,000 distinct CDR3 sequences, about a sixth of them detected once, and over 7.5% sits in the top ten. Hyperthyroidism had been newly diagnosed in patients aged 18 to 65, and its duration was under 2 months. This clonotype was seen repeatedly, ten times or more. The antigen remains unidentified.

V and J are TRBV28 and TRBJ1-1; D remains ambiguous. The sample taken for sequencing was blood. This sequence was found in a man aged 18 to 29 with Graves' hyperthyroidism. This chain's CDR3 is CASTQFIRTATEAFF. Written as DNA, the CDR3 is TGTGCCAGCACACAGTTTATAAGGACGGCGACTGAAGCTTTCTTT.